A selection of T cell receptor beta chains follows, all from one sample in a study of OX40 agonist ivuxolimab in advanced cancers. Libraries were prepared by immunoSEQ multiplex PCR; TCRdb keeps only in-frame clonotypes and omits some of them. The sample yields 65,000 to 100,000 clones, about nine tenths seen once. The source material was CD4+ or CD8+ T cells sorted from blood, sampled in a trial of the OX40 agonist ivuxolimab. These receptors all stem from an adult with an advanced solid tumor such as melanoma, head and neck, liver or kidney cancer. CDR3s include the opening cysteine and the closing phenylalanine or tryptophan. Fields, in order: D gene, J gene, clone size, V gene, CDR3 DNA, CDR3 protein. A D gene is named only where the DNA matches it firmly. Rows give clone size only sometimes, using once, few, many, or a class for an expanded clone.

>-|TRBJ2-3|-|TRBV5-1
TGCGCCAGCAGCATCACAGATACGCAGTATTTT
CASSITDTQYF
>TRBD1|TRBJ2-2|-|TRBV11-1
TGTGCCAGCAGCCACACCGGGACAGGCGAGCCCGGGGAGCTGTTTTTT
CASSHTGTGEPGELFF
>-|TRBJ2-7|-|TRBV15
TGTGCCACCAGCAGAGATATCCCCCAGACCCACGAGCAGTACTTC
CATSRDIPQTHEQYF
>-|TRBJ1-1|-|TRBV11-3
TGTGCCAGCAGCTCCGGACCACCTAACACTGAAGCTTTCTTT
CASSSGPPNTEAFF
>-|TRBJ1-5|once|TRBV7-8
TGTGCCAGCAGCTTGGACAGTAATAGCAATCAGCCCCAGCATTTT
CASSLDSNSNQPQHF
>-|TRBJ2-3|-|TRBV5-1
TGCGCCAGCAGCTTGAGGGGGGGCCCTAGCACAGATACGCAGTATTTT
CASSLRGGPSTDTQYF
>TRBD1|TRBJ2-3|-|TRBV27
TGTGCCAGCAGTTTTGACAGGGTCAGCACAGATACGCAGTATTTT
CASSFDRVSTDTQYF
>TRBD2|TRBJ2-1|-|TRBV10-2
TGCGCCAGCAGGGGAAGCGGGGGGAAGTACAATGAGCAGTTCTTC
CASRGSGGKYNEQFF
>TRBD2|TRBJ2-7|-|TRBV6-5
TGTGCCAGCAGTTACGAGCGGGGGTTTACCTACGAGCAGTACTTC
CASSYERGFTYEQYF
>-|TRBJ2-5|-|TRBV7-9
TGTGCCAGCAGCTTAACGCCCCGCGGGGAGACCCAGTACTTC
CASSLTPRGETQYF
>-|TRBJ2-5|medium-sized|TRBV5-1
TGCGCCAGCAGCTTATCAGGGGCCCGAGAGACCCAGTACTTC
CASSLSGARETQYF
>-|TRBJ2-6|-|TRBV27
TGTGCCAGCAGCCTCGAGGGGGACCCAGCGGGTGGGGCCAACGTCCTGACTTTC
CASSLEGDPAGGANVLTF
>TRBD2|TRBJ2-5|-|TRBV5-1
TGCGCCAGCAGCCCAGGAAAGCGGGGGGGCCGGGAGACCCAGTACTTC
CASSPGKRGGRETQYF
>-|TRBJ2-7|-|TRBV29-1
TGCAGCGTTGAAGGGGGGAAGGACTACGAGCAGTACTTC
CSVEGGKDYEQYF
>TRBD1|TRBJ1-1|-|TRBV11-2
TGTGCCAGCAGCCAGAGACAGGGGAGGGACACTGAAGCTTTCTTT
CASSQRQGRDTEAFF
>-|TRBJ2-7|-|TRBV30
TGTGCCTGGAGTGTGGATCCGTTTATTAAGTACTTC
CAWSVDPFIKYF
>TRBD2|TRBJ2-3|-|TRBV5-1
TGCGCCAGCAGCAAAGAACGGGGGGGCGGTCGAGATACGCAGTATTTT
CASSKERGGGRDTQYF
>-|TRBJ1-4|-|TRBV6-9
TGTGCCAGCAGCGAGACCAGGGAGCCTTTTCTACCGATTACAACTAATGAAAAACTGTTTTTT
CASSETREPFLPITTNEKLFF
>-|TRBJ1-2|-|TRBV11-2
TGTGCCAGCAGCCGAAGGGGCCGTTATGGCTACACCTTC
CASSRRGRYGYTF
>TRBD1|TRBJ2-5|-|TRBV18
TGTGCCAGCTTCTCGGGACAGGGGATCCAAGAGACCCAGTACTTC
CASFSGQGIQETQYF
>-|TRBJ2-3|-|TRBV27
TGTGCCAGCACCCCGGGACTTTACACAGATACGCAGTATTTT
CASTPGLYTDTQYF
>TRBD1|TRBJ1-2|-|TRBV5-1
TGCGCCAGCAGCTTCCATGGGACAGGGGGTCGCGCTAACTATGGCTACACCTTC
CASSFHGTGGRANYGYTF
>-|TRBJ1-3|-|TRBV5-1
TGCGCCAGCAGCTTCTACGCAGGCTCTGGAAACACCATATATTTT
CASSFYAGSGNTIYF
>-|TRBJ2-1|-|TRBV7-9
TGTGCCAGCGCCCTCCAGCTGATGTACAATGAGCAGTTCTTC
CASALQLMYNEQFF
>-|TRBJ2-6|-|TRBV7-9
TGTGCCAGCCCCCGCAGATCAGGGGCCAACGTCCTGACTTTC
CASPRRSGANVLTF
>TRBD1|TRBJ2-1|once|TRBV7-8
TGTGCCAGCAGCTGGAGAGACAGGGGTCAGCAGTTCTTC
CASSWRDRGQQFF
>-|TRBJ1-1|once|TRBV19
TGTGCCAGTTCGAGGCAGGGTGTGACTGAAGCTTTCTTT
CASSRQGVTEAFF
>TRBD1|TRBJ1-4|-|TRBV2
TGTGCCAGCAGTGAAGGGGGACAGAAATCTTTT
CASSEGGQKSF
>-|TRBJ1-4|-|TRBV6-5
TGTGCCAGCAGTTACTCGGGGGCTAACGAAAAACTGTTTTTT
CASSYSGANEKLFF
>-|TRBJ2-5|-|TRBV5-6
TGTGCCAGCAGCCGTGGGTGGGTTGAGACCCAGTACTTC
CASSRGWVETQYF
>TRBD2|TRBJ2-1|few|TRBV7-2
TGTGCCAGCAGCGCTACTTTCAATAGCGGGGGTCACAATGAGCAGTTCTTC
CASSATFNSGGHNEQFF
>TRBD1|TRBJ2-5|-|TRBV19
TGTGCCAGTACCCCAAGGGGAGACAGGGAAGAGACCCAGTACTTC
CASTPRGDREETQYF
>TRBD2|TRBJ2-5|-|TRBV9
TGTGCCAGCGGGACGGGAGGACAAGAGACCCAGTACTTC
CASGTGGQETQYF
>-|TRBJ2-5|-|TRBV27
TGTGCCAGCAGTTTATCGGGAACAGTAGAGACCCAGTACTTC
CASSLSGTVETQYF
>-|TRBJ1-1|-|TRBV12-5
TGTGCTAGTGGTCCCCCCGGCGGATTGAACACTGAAGCTTTCTTT
CASGPPGGLNTEAFF
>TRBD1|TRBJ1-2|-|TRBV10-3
TGTGCCATCAGTGAGTCTTCGACAGGGGACTATGGCTACACCTTC
CAISESSTGDYGYTF
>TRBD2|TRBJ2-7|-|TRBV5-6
TGTGCCAGCAGCTTGTCGGGGGGGCCTGGGGAGCAGTACTTC
CASSLSGGPGEQYF
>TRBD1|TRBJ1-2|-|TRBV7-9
TGTGCCAGCAGCTTGTATACAGGGGATCGGGGCTACACCTTC
CASSLYTGDRGYTF
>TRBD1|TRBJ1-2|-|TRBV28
TGTGCCAGCTGGGGACAGGGAAAAATCCTACCAAACTATGGCTACACCTTC
CASWGQGKILPNYGYTF
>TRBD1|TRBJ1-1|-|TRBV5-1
TGCGCCAGCAGCTTGTCGGGACAGCTGAACACTGAAGCTTTCTTT
CASSLSGQLNTEAFF
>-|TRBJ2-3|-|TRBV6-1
TGTGCCAGCAGTGAGATGGGCACTCTCGCCGGAGATACGCAGTATTTT
CASSEMGTLAGDTQYF
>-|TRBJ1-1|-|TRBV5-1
TGCGCCAGCAGCCTGGGAGAGAGTGAAGCTTTCTTT
CASSLGESEAFF
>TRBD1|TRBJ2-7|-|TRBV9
TGTGCCAGCAGCGCAAGGGCGGGACAGGGGGCGTACGAGCAGTACTTC
CASSARAGQGAYEQYF
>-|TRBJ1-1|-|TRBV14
TGTGCCAGCAGCCAAGATCGAGGGTTGAGCGCTTTCTTT
CASSQDRGLSAFF
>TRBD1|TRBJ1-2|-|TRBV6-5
TGTGCCAGCAGTTCCCTGGACAGGGGACATGGCTACACCTTC
CASSSLDRGHGYTF
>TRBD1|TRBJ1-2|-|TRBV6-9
TGTGCCAGCAGTAGACAGGGGTACTATGGCTACACCTTC
CASSRQGYYGYTF
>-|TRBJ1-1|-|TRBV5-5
TGTGCCAGCAGCTTACCCATGACCACAGATTCACCCACTGAAGCTTTCTTT
CASSLPMTTDSPTEAFF
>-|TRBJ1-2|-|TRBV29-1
TGCAGCGTTACGCAGGGGTTAGACTATGGCTACACCTTC
CSVTQGLDYGYTF
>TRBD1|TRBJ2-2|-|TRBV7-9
TGTGCCAGCAGCCGCCTGCCGACAGGGGACACCGGGGAGCTGTTTTTT
CASSRLPTGDTGELFF
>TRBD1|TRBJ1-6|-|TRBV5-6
TGTGCCAGCAGCTGGACAGGCTATAATTCACCCCTCCACTTT
CASSWTGYNSPLHF
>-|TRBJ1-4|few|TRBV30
TGTGCCTGGAGTGAAAGGAGGAATGAAAAACTGTTTTTT
CAWSERRNEKLFF
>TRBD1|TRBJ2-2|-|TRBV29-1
TGCAGCGTCAGGGACAGGGAGAACACCGGGGAGCTGTTTTTT
CSVRDRENTGELFF
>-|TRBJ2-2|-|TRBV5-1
TGCGCCAGCAGCGGGGGATTTACTATAAGCACCGGGGAGCTGTTTTTT
CASSGGFTISTGELFF
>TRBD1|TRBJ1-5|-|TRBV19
TGTGCCAGTAGTATATACCGCGCGACAGGGGGCTTAAGGCCCCAGCATTTT
CASSIYRATGGLRPQHF
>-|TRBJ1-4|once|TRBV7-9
TGTGCCAGCAGCTTAGGGGGCGCGGGTGAAAAACTGTTTTTT
CASSLGGAGEKLFF
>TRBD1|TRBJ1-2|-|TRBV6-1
TGTGCCAGCAGTGTCGCCCGGGACAGTAACGGCTACACCTTC
CASSVARDSNGYTF
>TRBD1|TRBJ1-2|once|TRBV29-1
TGCAGCGTTGGGACAGGGGCTAACTATGGCTACACCTTC
CSVGTGANYGYTF
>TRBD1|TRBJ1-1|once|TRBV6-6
TGTGCCAGCAGCCGAGACAGGGGGCGAAACACTGAAGCTTTCTTT
CASSRDRGRNTEAFF
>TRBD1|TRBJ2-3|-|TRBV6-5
TGTGCCAGCAGCTTCGACAGGGGAATAGATACGCAGTATTTT
CASSFDRGIDTQYF
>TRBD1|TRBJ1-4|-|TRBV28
TGTGCCAGCAGTTTTGAGGGACAGGGGGCGTCAACTAATGAAAAACTGTTTTTT
CASSFEGQGASTNEKLFF